This record looks at one T cell receptor (beta chain) sequence and its context. In its sample, this clonotype was seen a few times. What antigen it recognizes has not been identified. Base qualities are not recorded, but no much larger clone differs from it by a single base. Libraries came from 5' RACE. The instrument given in TCRdb is Illumina HiSeq 2500. A second PCR of about 6 to 11 cycles was performed with a sample-barcoded 5' primer and a J-beta primer mix. A template-switch 5' adaptor carrying 12 random nucleotides introduced a unique molecular identifier onto each TCR beta cDNA molecule. Each sample yielded at least 2.5 million CDR3-containing paired-end reads. First-strand cDNA was synthesized from all RNA with the Mint cDNA synthesis kit, primed by a TRBC-specific oligonucleotide. After uracil-DNA glycosylase treatment, a first 18-cycle PCR used universal primers M1SS and BC2_uni_R on all cDNA. The published analysis was carried out like this. Normalization of each sample was performed by random selection of 1 million high-quality reads, each carrying a distinct molecular identifier. Reads with shared molecular identifiers were discarded instead of being binned into consensus sequences. MiTCR, run with a Q25 quality threshold and the strictest error-elimination algorithm, handled CDR3 identification, clonotype clustering and error correction. A nonparametric unseen species model with Euler transformation was used to estimate a lower bound on total TCR beta diversity. TCRdb trimmed public reads at Q25 via fastp, called clones via MiXCR and kept in-frame beta chains. Each CDR3 protein appears once, grouped with its most common genes and DNA. These V and J calls derive from TCRdb rather than the authors' analysis. A total of 1.5 million to 2 million distinct CDR3 sequences appear in this sample, 40% to 55% of them only once. The biggest ten clones account for 2.1% of the sample.

Systemically healthy Caucasian individuals from Russia, about 38 in total and aged roughly 6 to 100 years, were included as donors. Approximately 10 milliliters of peripheral blood were collected from each donor into EDTA-treated Vacutainer tubes. PBMCs were isolated by Ficoll-Paque density-gradient centrifugation, with at least 6.5 million obtained per sample. Total RNA was extracted from PBMCs with Trizol reagent, with at least 6 micrograms obtained per sample. Naive CD45RAhigh/CD27high T cell percentages were measured by flow cytometry on a PBMC aliquot from every donor. The data were taken from a study of blood T cells in healthy people across ages (dated by TCRdb to the mid-2010s). Study-wide context: Template switching captured roughly one uniquely barcoded TCR beta cDNA molecule per two T cells in model experiments. Age-related changes in TCR beta repertoire diversity were measured in the study by deep sequencing normalized with unique cDNA molecular identifiers. Donors were grouped into four age groups: young (average 16 years), middle-aged (roughly 40), aged (over 55) and long-lived (just over 80). Donors of different ages were randomly distributed across sequencing lanes to avoid experimental bias. For two donors (one aged 18 to 29 and one aged 80 or older), the study analyzed two additional independent replicas of 1 million unique cDNA reads from the same blood draw. Paper-wide results and their limitations: Total diversity estimates from one million sequenced T cells were considered lower bounds and underestimates. Conclusive comparison of naive and antigen-experienced compartments was prevented by the profiling of bulk unsorted PBMCs. As age increased, observed TCR beta diversity per million T cells dropped in a roughly linear way, and a significant reduction was already evident by age 40. Compared with the aged group, the long-lived group had more naive CD4+ T cells, fewer expanded clones and increased TCR diversity, a pattern suggesting age selection. Donor CMV infection status was unknown, potentially confounding age-related changes in expanded clonotypes. A strong correlation was found between observed TCR beta diversity and the percentage of naive T cells measured by flow cytometry.

From the germline V gene, CDR1 is LGHNA and CDR2 is YSLEER. Spanning cysteine to phenylalanine, the CDR3 consists of 15 amino acids. Just CDR3 DNA is preserved here, 45 bases in frame from base 1. The junction shows trimming of 5 bases on V and 7 bases on J, and the gene matches do not reach 6 bases of it. The chain was built from TRBV4-3 and TRBJ1-4; the junction holds 11 bases that match TRBD1. Material: blood. This TCR was recovered from a woman aged 40 to 49 in good health. The nucleotide sequence is TGCGCCAGCAGCTACGGGACAGGGGGTTCTGAAAAACTGTTTTTT. It encodes CASSYGTGGSEKLFF.